This T cell receptor beta chain was identified during a study of cytomegalovirus exposure and HLA in healthy donors. Primers: 60 Vbeta forward and 13 Jbeta reverse. TCRdb keeps only in-frame clones here, not all; method: immunoSEQ multiplex PCR. Of 200,000 or so clones in the sample, approximately 79% were seen once. Whole-study findings and limits: Sequencing depth roughly uniform across donors was assumed in presence/absence analyses. The listing of 160 or so TCR beta chains classed them as cytomegalovirus-associated.

V lost 4 bases, J lost 6 bases, and 5 bases stayed unmatched. Germline loops: CDR1 SGHDT, CDR2 YYEEEE. The CDR3 totals 15 residues. Donors likely had unrecorded immune exposures despite being nominally healthy when sampled. A note on this clone: Its antigen remains unidentified.

V gene TRBV5-6 combines with J gene TRBJ2-3; 13 bases fit TRBD2. The receptor was derived from a girl aged 2-15 years in good health and CMV-seronegative. The sample consisted of PBMCs. The CDR3 DNA reads as TGTGCCAGCAGCAAGGGACTAGCGGGGTCGGATACGCAGTATTTT. Translating it yields CASSKGLAGSDTQYF. Based on the CDR3 plus reference TRBV5-6 and TRBJ2-3, the full variable domain is DAGVTQSPTHLIKTRGQQVTLRCSPKSGHDTVSWYQQALGQGPQFIFQYYEEEERQRGNFPDRFSGHQFPNYSSELNVNALLLGDSALYLCASSKGLAGSDTQYFGPGTRLTVL.